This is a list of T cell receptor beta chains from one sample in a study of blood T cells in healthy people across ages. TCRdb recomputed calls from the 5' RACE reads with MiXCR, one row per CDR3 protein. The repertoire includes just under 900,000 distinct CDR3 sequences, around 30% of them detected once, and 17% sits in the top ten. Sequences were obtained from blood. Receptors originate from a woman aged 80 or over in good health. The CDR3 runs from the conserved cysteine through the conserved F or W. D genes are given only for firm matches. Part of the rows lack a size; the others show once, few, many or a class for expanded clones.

CDR3 DNA: TGTGCCACCTCACCCGGGACGGTAAACTATGGCTACACCTTC
CDR3 protein: CATSPGTVNYGYTF
V gene: TRBV12-3/TRBV12-4
J gene: TRBJ1-2
D gene: -
clone size: many
CDR3 length: 14

CDR3 DNA: TGCAGTGCTCCCTCCCACAGGGATTCCTACGAGCAGTACTTC
CDR3 protein: CSAPSHRDSYEQYF
V gene: TRBV20-1
J gene: TRBJ2-7
D gene: -
clone size: many
CDR3 length: 14

CDR3 DNA: TGTGCCAGCAGTTACGCATCAGGGGGCGCGAGTGGCTACACCTTC
CDR3 protein: CASSYASGGASGYTF
V gene: TRBV6-6
J gene: TRBJ1-2
D gene: TRBD1
clone size: many
CDR3 length: 15

CDR3 DNA: TGTGCCAGCAGCTTAGCGCTTTACAGACGCGGGGAGCTGTTTTTT
CDR3 protein: CASSLALYRRGELFF
V gene: TRBV7-2
J gene: TRBJ2-2
D gene: -
clone size: -
CDR3 length: 15

CDR3 DNA: TGTGCCAGCAGTACCTTAAGTATGACAGGAGGGGGTAAGACAGATACGCAGTATTTT
CDR3 protein: CASSTLSMTGGGKTDTQYF
V gene: TRBV27
J gene: TRBJ2-3
D gene: -
clone size: -
CDR3 length: 19

CDR3 DNA: TGTGCCAGCAGCCGACCGGGACAGGGGGCCCACGGGCAGTACTTC
CDR3 protein: CASSRPGQGAHGQYF
V gene: TRBV28
J gene: TRBJ2-4
D gene: TRBD1
clone size: -
CDR3 length: 15

CDR3 DNA: TGTGCCAGCAGCAACCGGGACAGGGTTGAAAAACTGTTTTTT
CDR3 protein: CASSNRDRVEKLFF
V gene: TRBV16
J gene: TRBJ1-4
D gene: TRBD1
clone size: -
CDR3 length: 14

CDR3 DNA: TGTGCCAGCAGCGTACTAGCGGGGGGATCCTACAGTGAGCAGTTCTTC
CDR3 protein: CASSVLAGGSYSEQFF
V gene: TRBV5-5
J gene: TRBJ2-1
D gene: TRBD2
clone size: -
CDR3 length: 16

CDR3 DNA: TGTACCAGCAGCCGGACGGGAGATACGCAGTATTTT
CDR3 protein: CTSSRTGDTQYF
V gene: TRBV16
J gene: TRBJ2-3
D gene: -
clone size: -
CDR3 length: 12

CDR3 DNA: TGTGCCAGCAGTCCGGACTCGTGGGAGACCCAGTACTTC
CDR3 protein: CASSPDSWETQYF
V gene: TRBV7-2
J gene: TRBJ2-5
D gene: -
clone size: many
CDR3 length: 13

CDR3 DNA: TGTGCTAAGGGAAAGGGGGGGGACAGGGCCTATGGCTACACCTTC
CDR3 protein: CAKGKGGDRAYGYTF
V gene: TRBV3-1
J gene: TRBJ1-2
D gene: TRBD1
clone size: once
CDR3 length: 15